The source of this T cell receptor (beta chain) is a study of blood T cell repertoires in COVID-19 (dated by TCRdb to 2020 to 2021). About the investigation overall: Collaborator samples came from the United States, Italy and Spain and covered acute and convalescent phases of COVID-19. The prospective study material was composed of cDNA or gDNA derived from T cells, B-cell-depleted T cells, or PBMCs. Subjects who had been exposed to COVID-19, were actively infected with it, or had recovered from it provided the deeply sampled blood TCRbeta repertoires that made up the dataset. A freely available public database, intended as a resource for researchers studying the immune response to SARS-CoV-2, is where the repertoires were released. Samples came from the ongoing ImmuneRACE study (first 160 participants) plus 1,254 subjects from 6 global collaborators. A de-identified subject ID, COVID-19 status, age in years and sex were almost always included in the sample metadata. HLA class I and class II types, where available, came from metadata supplied by the sample provider rather than from assay-based typing. Beyond this particular receptor, the publication reports: The amount of clinical and demographic metadata varied by source and participant and was provided uncurated.

Whole blood was collected in K2EDTA tubes by collaborating institutions according to the institutions' own protocols. Collaborator samples were shipped for TCRbeta analysis as frozen whole blood, isolated PBMCs, or DNA extracted from either sample type. As to this clone: This clone's antigen is unknown. Base qualities were left out, and no much larger clone turns up one base away.

The CDR3 has 17 amino acids, counting the end cysteine and phenylalanine. Kept here is only the CDR3 DNA, which spans 51 bases and is read in frame from base 1. Based on the germline V gene, the CDR1 and CDR2 sequences are MNHEY and SVGEGT. V loses 6 bases at its end and J loses 0 bases; junction bases beyond the gene matches: 12. TCRbeta CDR3 regions were amplified from genomic DNA by means of the immunoSEQ Assay, a bias-controlled multiplex PCR. The authors' pipeline ran thus. Within the assay, amplification of reference gene primers was used to estimate how many nucleated cells each sample contained. Sequence reads were collapsed and filtered to measure the absolute abundance of every unique TCRbeta CDR3 rearrangement. For each sample, productive Simpson clonality was calculated as the square root of Simpson's diversity index over productive rearrangements. Not all clones reach the TCRdb copy of this immuneACCESS table, which keeps in-frame sequences only. Checked studies attribute under half of the gap to unresolved V genes and leave the rest unexplained. V and J calls and clone size come straight from that table; D and trimming were deduced from the DNA. For this sample there are 250,000 to 350,000 clones; approximately 86% appear just once. In total, the top ten clones hold 2% to 3% of the sample.

The V and J genes are TRBV6-2 or TRBV6-3 and TRBJ1-1; 8 central bases correspond to TRBD1. The origin of this receptor is a man between 18 and 35 years old with active or convalescent COVID-19. The sample taken for sequencing was peripheral blood. CDR3 sequence: CASSPRRQGQLNTEAFF. The DNA reads TGTGCCAGCAGCCCCCGTAGACAGGGGCAGCTGAACACTGAAGCTTTCTTT.